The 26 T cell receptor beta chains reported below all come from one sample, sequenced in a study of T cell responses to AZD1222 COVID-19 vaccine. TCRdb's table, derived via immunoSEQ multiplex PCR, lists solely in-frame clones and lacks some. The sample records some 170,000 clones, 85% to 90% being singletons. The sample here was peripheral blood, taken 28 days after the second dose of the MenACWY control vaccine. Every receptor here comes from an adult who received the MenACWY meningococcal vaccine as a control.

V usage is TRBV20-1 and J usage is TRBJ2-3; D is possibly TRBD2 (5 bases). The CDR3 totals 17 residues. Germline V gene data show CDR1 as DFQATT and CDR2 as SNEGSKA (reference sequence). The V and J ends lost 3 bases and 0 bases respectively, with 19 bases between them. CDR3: CSASSGSTPPSTDTQYF. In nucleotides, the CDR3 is TGCAGTGCTAGTTCGGGGTCCACCCCTCCTAGCACAGATACGCAGTATTTT.

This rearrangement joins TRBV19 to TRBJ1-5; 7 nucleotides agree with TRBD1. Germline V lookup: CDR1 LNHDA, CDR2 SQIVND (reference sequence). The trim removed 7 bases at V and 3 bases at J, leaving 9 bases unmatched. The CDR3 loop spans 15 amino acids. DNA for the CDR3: TGTGCCAGTACCTCCCCCAGGGGGTACAATCAGCCCCAGCATTTT. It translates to CASTSPRGYNQPQHF. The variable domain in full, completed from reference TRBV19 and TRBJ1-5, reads DGGITQSPKYLFRKEGQNVTLSCEQNLNHDAMYWYRQDPGQGLRLIYYSQIVNDFQKGDIAEGYSVSREKKESFPLTVTSAQKNPTAFYLCASTSPRGYNQPQHFGDGTRLSIL.

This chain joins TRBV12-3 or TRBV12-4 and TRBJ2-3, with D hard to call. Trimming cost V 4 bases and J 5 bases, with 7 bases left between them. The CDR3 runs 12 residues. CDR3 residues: CASSSGGDTQYF. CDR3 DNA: TGTGCCAGCAGTTCGGGTGGAGATACGCAGTATTTT.

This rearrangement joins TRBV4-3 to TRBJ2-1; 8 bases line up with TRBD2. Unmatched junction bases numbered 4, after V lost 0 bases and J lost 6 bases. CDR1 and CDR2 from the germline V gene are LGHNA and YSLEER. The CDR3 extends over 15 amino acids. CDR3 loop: CASSQDQTSANEQFF. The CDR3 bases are TGCGCCAGCAGCCAAGATCAGACTAGCGCCAATGAGCAGTTCTTC.

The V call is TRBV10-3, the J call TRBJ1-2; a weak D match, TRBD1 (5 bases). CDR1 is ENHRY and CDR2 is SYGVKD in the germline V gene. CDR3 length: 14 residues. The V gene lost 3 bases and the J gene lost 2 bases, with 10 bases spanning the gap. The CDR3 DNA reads TGTGCCATCAGTGACGGACAAAACAACTATGGCTACACCTTC. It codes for CAISDGQNNYGYTF.

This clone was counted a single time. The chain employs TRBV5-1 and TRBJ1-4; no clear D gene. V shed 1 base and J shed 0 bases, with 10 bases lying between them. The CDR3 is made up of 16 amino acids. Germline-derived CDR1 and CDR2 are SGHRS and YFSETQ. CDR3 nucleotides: TGCGCCAGCAGCTTGCACTTGGCGACAACTAATGAAAAACTGTTTTTT. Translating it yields CASSLHLATTNEKLFF.

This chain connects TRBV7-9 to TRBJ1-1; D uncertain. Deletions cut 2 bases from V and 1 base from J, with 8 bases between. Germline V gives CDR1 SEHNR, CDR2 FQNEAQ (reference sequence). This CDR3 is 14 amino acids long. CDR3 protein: CASSLSEENTEAFF. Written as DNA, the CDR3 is TGTGCCAGCAGCTTATCGGAGGAGAACACTGAAGCTTTCTTT.

The CDR3 here is CAREGDRVSPLHF. The DNA of the CDR3 is TGTGCCCGCGAAGGTGACAGAGTTTCACCCCTCCACTTT. V usage is TRBV21-1 and J usage is TRBJ1-6; no check of the table's D call, TRBD1, against the DNA was made. TRBV21-1 is classified as a pseudogene. The CDR3 is made up of 13 amino acids.

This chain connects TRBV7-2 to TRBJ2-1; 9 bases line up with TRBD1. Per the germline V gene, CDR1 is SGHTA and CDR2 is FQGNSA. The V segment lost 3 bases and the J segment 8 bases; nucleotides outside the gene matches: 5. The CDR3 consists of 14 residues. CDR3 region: CASSLDRGGDEQFF. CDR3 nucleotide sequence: TGTGCCAGCAGCTTGGACAGGGGCGGGGATGAGCAGTTCTTC. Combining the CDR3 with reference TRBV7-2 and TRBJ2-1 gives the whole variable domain GAGVSQSPSNKVTEKGKDVELRCDPISGHTALYWYRQSLGQGLEFLIYFQGNSAPDKSGLPSDRFSAERTGGSVSTLTIQRTQQEDSAVYLCASSLDRGGDEQFFGPGTRLTVL.

The CDR3 DNA reads as TGTGCCACCAGCAGAGATCTGGGACTAGCGGGAAGGAACGGGGAGCTGTTTTTT. Translated: CATSRDLGLAGRNGELFF. The chain links TRBV15 to TRBJ2-2, with TRBD2 matching over 13 bases. The CDR3 runs to 18 residues. With V trimmed by 0 bases and J by 7 bases, 8 bases remained unmatched. Looked up from germline, CDR1 is LNHNV and CDR2 is YYDKDF (reference sequence). Full variable domain (missing parts from reference TRBV15 and TRBJ2-2): DAMVIQNPRYQVTQFGKPVTLSCSQTLNHNVMYWYQQKSSQAPKLLFHYYDKDFNNEADTPDNFQSRRPNTSFCFLDIRSPGLGDTAMYLCATSRDLGLAGRNGELFFGEGSRLTVL.

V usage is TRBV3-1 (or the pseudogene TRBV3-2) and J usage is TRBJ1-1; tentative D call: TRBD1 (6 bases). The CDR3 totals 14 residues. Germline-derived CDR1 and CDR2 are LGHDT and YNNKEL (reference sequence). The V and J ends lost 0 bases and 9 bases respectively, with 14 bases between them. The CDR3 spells CASSQDPRQAQAFF. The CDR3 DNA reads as TGTGCCAGCAGCCAAGATCCTAGACAGGCTCAAGCTTTCTTT.

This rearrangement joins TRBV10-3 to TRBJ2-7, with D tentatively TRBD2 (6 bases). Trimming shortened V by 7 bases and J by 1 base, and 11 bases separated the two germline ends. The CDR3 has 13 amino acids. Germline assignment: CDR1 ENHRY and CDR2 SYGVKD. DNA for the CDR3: TGTGCCATCACCCCCGGGACTTCCTACGAGCAGTACTTC. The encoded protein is CAITPGTSYEQYF.

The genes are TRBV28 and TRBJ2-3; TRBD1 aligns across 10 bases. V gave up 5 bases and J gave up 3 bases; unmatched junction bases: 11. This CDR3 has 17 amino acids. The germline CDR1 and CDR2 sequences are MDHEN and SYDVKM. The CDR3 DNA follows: TGTGCCAGCAGTAGTAGGCCGGGACAGGGGATAACAGATACGCAGTATTTT. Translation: CASSSRPGQGITDTQYF.

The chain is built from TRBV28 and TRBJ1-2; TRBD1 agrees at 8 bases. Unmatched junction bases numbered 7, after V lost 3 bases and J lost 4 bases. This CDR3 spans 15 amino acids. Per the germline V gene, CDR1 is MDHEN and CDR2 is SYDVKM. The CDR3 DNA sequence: TGTGCCAGCAGTTTCCCTGGGGACAGGCTCTATGGCTACACCTTC. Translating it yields CASSFPGDRLYGYTF.

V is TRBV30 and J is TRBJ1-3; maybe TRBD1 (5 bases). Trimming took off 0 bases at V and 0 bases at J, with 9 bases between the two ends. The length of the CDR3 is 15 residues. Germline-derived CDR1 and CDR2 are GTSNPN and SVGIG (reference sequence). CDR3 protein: CAWSVHRNSGNTIYF. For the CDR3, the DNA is TGTGCCTGGAGTGTACACAGGAACTCTGGAAACACCATATATTTT.

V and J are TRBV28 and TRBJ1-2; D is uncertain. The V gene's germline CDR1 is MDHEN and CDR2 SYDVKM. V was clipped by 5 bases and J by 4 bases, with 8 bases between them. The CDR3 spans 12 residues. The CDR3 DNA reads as TGTGCCAGCAGTCCCCGGCTCTATGGCTACACCTTC. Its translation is CASSPRLYGYTF.

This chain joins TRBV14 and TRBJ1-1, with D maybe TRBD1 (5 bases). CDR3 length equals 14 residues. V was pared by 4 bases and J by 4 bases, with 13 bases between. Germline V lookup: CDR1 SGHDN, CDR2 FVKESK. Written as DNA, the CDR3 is TGTGCCAGCAGCCCGACAGCTTTAGGCACTGAAGCTTTCTTT. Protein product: CASSPTALGTEAFF.

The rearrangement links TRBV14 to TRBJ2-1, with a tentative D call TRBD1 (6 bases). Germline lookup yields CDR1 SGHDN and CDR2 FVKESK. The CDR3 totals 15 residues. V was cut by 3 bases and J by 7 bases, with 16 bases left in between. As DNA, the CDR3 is TGTGCCAGCAGCCAGTTTGGGGGCATCGGTAATGAGCAGTTCTTC. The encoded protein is CASSQFGGIGNEQFF.

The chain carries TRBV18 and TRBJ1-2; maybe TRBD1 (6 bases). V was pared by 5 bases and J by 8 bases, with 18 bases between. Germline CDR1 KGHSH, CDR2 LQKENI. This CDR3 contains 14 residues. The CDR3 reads CASSEGSTGPGYTF. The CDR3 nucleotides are TGTGCCAGCTCAGAGGGTTCGACAGGACCGGGCTACACCTTC.

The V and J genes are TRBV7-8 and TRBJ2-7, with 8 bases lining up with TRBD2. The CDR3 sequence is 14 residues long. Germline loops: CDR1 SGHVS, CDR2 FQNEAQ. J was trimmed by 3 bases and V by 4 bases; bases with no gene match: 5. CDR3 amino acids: CASSSTGGHYEQYF. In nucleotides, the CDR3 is TGTGCCAGCAGCTCGACGGGGGGGCACTACGAGCAGTACTTC.

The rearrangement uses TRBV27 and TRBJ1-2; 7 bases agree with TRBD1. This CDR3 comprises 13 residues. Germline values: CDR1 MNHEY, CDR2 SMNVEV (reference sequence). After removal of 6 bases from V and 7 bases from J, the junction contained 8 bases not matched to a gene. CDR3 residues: CASRPGGVGGYTF. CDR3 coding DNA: TGTGCCAGCAGGCCAGGGGGAGTGGGTGGCTACACCTTC.

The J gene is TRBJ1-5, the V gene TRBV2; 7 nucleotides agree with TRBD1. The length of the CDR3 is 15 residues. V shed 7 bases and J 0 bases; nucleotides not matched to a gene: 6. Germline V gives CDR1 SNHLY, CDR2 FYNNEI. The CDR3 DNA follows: TGTGCCAGCACCGGGACAGTCGCTAGCAATCAGCCCCAGCATTTT. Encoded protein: CASTGTVASNQPQHF.

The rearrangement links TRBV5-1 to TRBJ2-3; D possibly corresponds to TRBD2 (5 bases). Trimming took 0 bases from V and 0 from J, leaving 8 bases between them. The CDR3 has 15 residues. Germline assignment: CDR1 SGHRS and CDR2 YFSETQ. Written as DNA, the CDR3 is TGCGCCAGCAGCTTGGAACCGGGAAGCACAGATACGCAGTATTTT. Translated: CASSLEPGSTDTQYF.

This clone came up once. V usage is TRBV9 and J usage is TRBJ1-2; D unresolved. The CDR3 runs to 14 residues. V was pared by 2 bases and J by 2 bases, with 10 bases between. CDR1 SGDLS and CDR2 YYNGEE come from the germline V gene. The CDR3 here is CASSVQAGNYGYTF. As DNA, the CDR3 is TGTGCCAGCAGCGTCCAGGCGGGGAACTATGGCTACACCTTC.

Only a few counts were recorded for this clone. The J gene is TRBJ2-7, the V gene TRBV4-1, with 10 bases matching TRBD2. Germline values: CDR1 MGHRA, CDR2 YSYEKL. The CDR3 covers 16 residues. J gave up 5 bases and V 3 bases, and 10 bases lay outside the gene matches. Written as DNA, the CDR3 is TGCGCCAGCAGCCATCCTAAAGTCGGGACTAGCGACGAGCAGTACTTC. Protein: CASSHPKVGTSDEQYF.

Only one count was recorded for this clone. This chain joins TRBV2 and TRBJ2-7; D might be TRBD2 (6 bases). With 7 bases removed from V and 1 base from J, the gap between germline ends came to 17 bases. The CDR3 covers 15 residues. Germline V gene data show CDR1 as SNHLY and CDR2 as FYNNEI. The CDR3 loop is CASNRDFKRSYEQYF. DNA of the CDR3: TGTGCCAGCAATCGGGACTTCAAGAGGTCCTACGAGCAGTACTTC.